This T cell receptor beta chain was captured in a study of blood T cell repertoires in COVID-19. Study-level information: T cells, B-cell-depleted T cells, or PBMCs provided the cDNA or gDNA that served as material.

The study assigned cohorts using participant-reported clinical history. All recovered Cohort 3 donors got two negative PCRs, got clearance, or saw symptom resolution. Authors' data handling: Amplified reference gene primers provided the basis for estimating nucleated cell counts. Assay used: immunoSEQ multiplex PCR; TCRdb lists only in-frame clones, some missing. Clone size and V and J calls were adopted from that table, with D and trimming inferred from the DNA. The sample contains about 250,000 clones, approximately 83% of which appear only once. CDR3 length: 14 amino acids. V was clipped by 1 base and J by 8 bases, with 15 bases between them. Germline assignment: CDR1 SGHKS and CDR2 YYEKEE (reference sequence).

V is TRBV5-5 and J is TRBJ1-1; maybe TRBD1 (6 bases). The TCR comes from a woman aged 25 to 39 who had recovered from COVID-19. Sequencing used PBMCs or T cells enriched from blood (not recorded which). The CDR3, as DNA: TGTGCCAGCAGCTTGTCGGGGCAGGGGTCGGAAGCTTTCTTT. This gives the protein CASSLSGQGSEAFF.